One sample yielded the 5 T cell receptor beta chains listed below, sequenced in a study of T cell responses to AZD1222 COVID-19 vaccine. Sequenced by immunoSEQ multiplex PCR; TCRdb stores in-frame clones only, minus some. This sample yields about 110,000 clones, of which about 94% are seen a single time; 2.5% to 3% belongs to the top ten. The sample here was peripheral blood, taken 28 days after the second AZD1222 dose. Source of these receptors: an adult who received the AZD1222 COVID-19 vaccine.

This rearrangement joins TRBV10-3 to TRBJ1-2; 7 bases align to TRBD1. The junction had 14 bases not matched to a gene; V was cut back by 11 bases and J by 8 bases. The CDR3 has 13 residues. In germline, CDR1 is ENHRY, CDR2 SYGVKD. The CDR3 protein is CAASGQDGYGYTF. CDR3 nucleotides: TGTGCCGCTTCCGGACAGGACGGATACGGCTACACCTTC.

J is TRBJ2-1 and V is TRBV11-3; maybe TRBD2 (6 bases). Germline assignment: CDR1 SGHNT and CDR2 YENEEA. CDR3 size: 13 residues. Deletions cut 5 bases from V and 8 bases from J, with 13 bases between. This chain's CDR3 is CASSARLEDEQFF. The CDR3 nucleotides are TGTGCCAGCAGCGCGCGACTAGAGGATGAGCAGTTCTTC.

The chain recombines TRBV28 with TRBJ1-6, with D maybe TRBD1 (5 bases). The CDR3 has 15 amino acids. V was trimmed by 5 bases and J by 7 bases, leaving 15 bases between them. Germline CDR1 and CDR2: MDHEN and SYDVKM. This CDR3 is CASSPLGDPNSPLHF. In DNA, the CDR3 is TGTGCCAGCAGTCCGCTAGGGGATCCGAATTCACCCCTCCACTTT.

This clone was seen a single time. This chain links TRBV5-1 with TRBJ1-5; TRBD1 agrees at 11 bases. The V gene's germline CDR1 is SGHRS and CDR2 YFSETQ. With 4 bases clipped from V and 6 bases from J, the junction kept 3 bases outside the gene matches. CDR3 length equals 14 residues. CDR3 region: CASSRGQGVQPQHF. CDR3 bases: TGCGCCAGCAGCCGGGGACAGGGGGTTCAGCCCCAGCATTTT.

J is TRBJ1-6 and V is TRBV4-1; weak D call: TRBD1 (6 bases). The germline V gene has CDR1 MGHRA and CDR2 YSYEKL. The V and J ends lost 2 bases and 9 bases respectively, with 11 bases between them. CDR3 length equals 14 residues. CDR3 loop: CASSQPGQSSPLHF. CDR3 sequence (DNA): TGCGCCAGCAGCCAACCGGGACAAAGTTCACCCCTCCACTTT.